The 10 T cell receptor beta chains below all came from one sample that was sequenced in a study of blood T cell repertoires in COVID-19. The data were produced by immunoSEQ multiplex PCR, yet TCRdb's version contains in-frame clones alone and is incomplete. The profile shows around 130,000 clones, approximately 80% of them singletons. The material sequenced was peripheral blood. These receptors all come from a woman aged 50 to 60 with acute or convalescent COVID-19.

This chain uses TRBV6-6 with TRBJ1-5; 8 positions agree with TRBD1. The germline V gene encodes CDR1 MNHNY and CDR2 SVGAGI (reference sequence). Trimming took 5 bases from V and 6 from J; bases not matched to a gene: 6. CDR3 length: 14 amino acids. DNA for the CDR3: TGTGCCAGCAGTGACAGGGGTTTGGCTCAGCCCCAGCATTTT. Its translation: CASSDRGLAQPQHF.

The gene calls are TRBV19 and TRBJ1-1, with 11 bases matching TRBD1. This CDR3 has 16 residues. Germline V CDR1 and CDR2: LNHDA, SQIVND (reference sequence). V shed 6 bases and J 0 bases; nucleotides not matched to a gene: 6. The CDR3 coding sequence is TGTGCCAGTAGATGGGGACAGGGGGTCATGAACACTGAAGCTTTCTTT. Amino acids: CASRWGQGVMNTEAFF.

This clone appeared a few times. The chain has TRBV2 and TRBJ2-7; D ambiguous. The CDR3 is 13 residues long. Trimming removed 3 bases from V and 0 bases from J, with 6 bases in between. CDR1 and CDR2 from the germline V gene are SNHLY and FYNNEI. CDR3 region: CASSEVGSYEQYF. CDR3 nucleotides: TGTGCCAGCAGTGAGGTCGGCTCCTACGAGCAGTACTTC. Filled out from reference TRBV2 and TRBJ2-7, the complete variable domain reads EPEVTQTPSHQVTQMGQEVILRCVPISNHLYFYWYRQILGQKVEFLVSFYNNEISEKSEIFDDQFSVERPDGSNFTLKIRSTKLEDSAMYFCASSEVGSYEQYFGPGTRLTVT.

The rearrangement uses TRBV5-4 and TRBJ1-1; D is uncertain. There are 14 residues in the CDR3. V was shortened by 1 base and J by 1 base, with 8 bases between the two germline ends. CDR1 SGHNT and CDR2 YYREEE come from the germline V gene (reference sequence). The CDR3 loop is CASSLSPGNTEAFF. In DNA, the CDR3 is TGTGCCAGCAGCTTGTCTCCCGGGAACACTGAAGCTTTCTTT.

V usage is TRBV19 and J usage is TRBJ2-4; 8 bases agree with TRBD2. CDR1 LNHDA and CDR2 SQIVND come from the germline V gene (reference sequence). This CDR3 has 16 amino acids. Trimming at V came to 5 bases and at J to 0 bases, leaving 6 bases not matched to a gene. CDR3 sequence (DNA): TGTGCCAGTAGTCGGGGGGGTGGTCTAGCCAAAAACATTCAGTACTTC. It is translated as CASSRGGGLAKNIQYF.

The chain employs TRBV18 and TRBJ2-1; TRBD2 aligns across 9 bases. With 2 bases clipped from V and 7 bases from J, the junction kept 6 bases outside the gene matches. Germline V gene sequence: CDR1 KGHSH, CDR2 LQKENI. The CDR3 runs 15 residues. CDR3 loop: CASSPTRGGRNEQFF. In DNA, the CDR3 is TGTGCCAGCTCACCAACGCGGGGGGGTCGGAATGAGCAGTTCTTC.

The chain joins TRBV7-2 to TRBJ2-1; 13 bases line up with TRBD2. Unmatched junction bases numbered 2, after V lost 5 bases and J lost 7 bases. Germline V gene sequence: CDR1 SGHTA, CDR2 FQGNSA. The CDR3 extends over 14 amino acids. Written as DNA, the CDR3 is TGTGCCAGCAGCCCGGGACTAGCGGGGAATGAGCAGTTCTTC. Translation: CASSPGLAGNEQFF.

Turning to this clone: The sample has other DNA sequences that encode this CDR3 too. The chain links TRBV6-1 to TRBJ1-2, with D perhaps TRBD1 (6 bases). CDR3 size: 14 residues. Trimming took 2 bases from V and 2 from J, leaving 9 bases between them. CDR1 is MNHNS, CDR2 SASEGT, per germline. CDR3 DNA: TGTGCCAGCAGTGAACGGCAGGGGAACTATGGCTACACCTTC. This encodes CASSERQGNYGYTF.

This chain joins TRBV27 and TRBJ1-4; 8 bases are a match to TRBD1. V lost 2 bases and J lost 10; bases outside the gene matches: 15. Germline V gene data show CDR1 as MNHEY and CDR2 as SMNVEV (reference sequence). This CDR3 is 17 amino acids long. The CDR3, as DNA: TGTGCCAGCAGTTTAAAGGGAACGGACAGGGAGTACAGAAAACTGTTTTTT. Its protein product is CASSLKGTDREYRKLFF.

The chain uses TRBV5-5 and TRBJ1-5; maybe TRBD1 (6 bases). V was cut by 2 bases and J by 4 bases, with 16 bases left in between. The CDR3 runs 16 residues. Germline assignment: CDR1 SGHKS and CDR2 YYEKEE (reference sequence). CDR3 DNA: TGTGCCAGCAGCTTTGAGATTGGACAGCTGAATCAGCCCCAGCATTTT. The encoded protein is CASSFEIGQLNQPQHF.